This TCR beta chain was recovered during a study of spatial heterogeneity in lung cancer (dated by TCRdb to between 2018 and 2021). Regarding the research as a whole: Beta-chain transcripts were consistently detected in greater numbers than alpha-chain transcripts, which likely reflects a higher abundance of beta-chain transcripts. A strong correlation was found between TCR transcript counts in tumor regions and a T cell transcriptional module score from matched bulk RNA-seq. In the raw uncorrected reads, each unique combination of TCR and UMI appeared more than ten times on average. In non-small cell lung cancer, the study quantitatively compared TCR alpha and beta repertoires across several tumor regions, matched nontumor lung, and blood. TCR repertoire features were related to nonsynonymous mutation counts determined by whole-exome sequencing of tumor tissue. Both alpha and beta chains were TCR-sequenced in samples taken at surgery, namely 220 tumor regions, 63 to 70 matched nontumor lung samples and 55 to 60 PBMC samples.

The time point label here, explained by the study, means: sample taken at primary tumor resection. The donors were 65 to 85 patients from the lung TRACERx cohort who had early-stage, untreated non-small cell lung cancer. Without any cell sorting, TCR sequencing was performed on whole RNA extracted either from tumor and nontumor lung tissue or from cryopreserved PBMC samples. A patient was chosen for TCR sequencing only when enough RNA was available from at least two tumor regions. Tumor and adjacent nontumor lung specimens were reviewed by a lung pathologist before selection. Study-wide conclusions, independent of this receptor: The tumor nonsynonymous mutation count correlated with the number of expanded alpha and beta TCRs within the tumor. Counts of ubiquitous and regional expanded TCRs correlated with counts of ubiquitous and regional nonsynonymous mutations, respectively. Additional single-cell paired TCR alpha and beta sequencing was considered necessary to confirm, at a functional level, the hypothesis that regional TCRs recognize regional mutations. TCR-seq coverage of tumor T cells was estimated at only roughly 7.7% for alpha chains and 11% to 15% for beta chains.

Preparation of the library involved 5' RACE. Sequenced on a NextSeq 500. The TCR library protocol attached a unique molecular identifier to each TCR cDNA molecule to allow correction of PCR and sequencing errors. On the study's bioinformatics: TCR identification, UMI-based error correction and CDR3 extraction were performed with Decombinator tools. TCRs above a frequency of 2 per 1,000, corresponding to the top 1% of the tumor frequency distribution, were defined as expanded. Expanded tumor TCRs statistically deemed absent (corrected P<0.05) from at least one tumor region were classed as regional, and all other expanded tumor TCRs were classed as ubiquitous. Each repertoire was subsampled 100 times to 5,000 TCRs, after which Renyi diversity was computed with the R vegan package. To build CDR3 similarity networks, amino acid triplet string-kernel similarity was used, and CDR3s were connected when their pairwise similarity was above 0.82. TCRdb reanalyzed the raw reads on its own, using fastp at Q25 for trimming and MiXCR for clone calling, and kept in-frame beta chains. Entries that share a CDR3 protein sequence are merged under the most common genes and DNA. None of the V and J calls come from the authors' own analysis; TCRdb made them. Across this sample there are 20,000 to 25,000 distinct CDR3 sequences, with approximately 4.3% seen only once. Clones ranked in the top ten supply roughly 9.6% of the sample.

For this clonotype: It lacks a known antigen. A read error may explain this, as a much larger clone is one base away.

The CDR3 covers 11 residues, taking in both the cysteine and the phenylalanine. Left in the record is the CDR3 DNA by itself, 33 bases read in frame from the first base. The germline V gene supplies CDR1 SGHRS and CDR2 YFSETQ. V is reduced by 2 bases and J by 7 bases, leaving a spacing of 6 bases between them. Sequencing was performed on lung tumor tissue, taken at surgery. The sequence was collected from a male donor with early-stage non-small cell lung cancer. This chain is built from TRBV5-1 and TRBJ2-5; the D gene remains uncertain. The sequence in DNA is TGCGCCAGCAGCTTCCCAGGGACCCAGTACTTC. Translation gives CASSFPGTQYF.